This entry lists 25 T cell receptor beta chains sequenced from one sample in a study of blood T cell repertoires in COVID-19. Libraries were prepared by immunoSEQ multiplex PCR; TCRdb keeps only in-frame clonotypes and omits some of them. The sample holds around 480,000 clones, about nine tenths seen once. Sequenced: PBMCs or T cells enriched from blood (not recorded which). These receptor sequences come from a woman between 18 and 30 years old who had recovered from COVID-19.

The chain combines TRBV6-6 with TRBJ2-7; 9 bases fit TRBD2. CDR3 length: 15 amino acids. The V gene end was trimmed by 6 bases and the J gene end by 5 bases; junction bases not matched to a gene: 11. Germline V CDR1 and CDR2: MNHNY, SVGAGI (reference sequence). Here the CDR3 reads CASRTPLAGRNEQYF. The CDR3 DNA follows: TGTGCCAGCAGAACCCCGCTAGCGGGGCGGAACGAGCAGTACTTC.

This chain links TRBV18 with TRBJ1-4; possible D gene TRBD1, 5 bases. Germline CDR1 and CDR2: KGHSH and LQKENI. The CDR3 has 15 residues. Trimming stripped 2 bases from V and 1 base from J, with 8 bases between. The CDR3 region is CASSPIRGTNEKLFF. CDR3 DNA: TGTGCCAGCTCACCAATAAGGGGAACTAATGAAAAACTGTTTTTT.

CDR3 coding DNA: TGTGCCTGGAGTGGGCTCGGTACAGGGGGCGCCGGGGGCTACACCTTC. This codes for CAWSGLGTGGAGGYTF. V and J are TRBV30 and TRBJ1-2, with 9 bases that match TRBD1. The CDR3 runs to 16 residues. Germline lookup yields CDR1 GTSNPN and CDR2 SVGIG (reference sequence). Trimming removed 1 base from V and 8 bases from J; junction bases left unmatched: 14.

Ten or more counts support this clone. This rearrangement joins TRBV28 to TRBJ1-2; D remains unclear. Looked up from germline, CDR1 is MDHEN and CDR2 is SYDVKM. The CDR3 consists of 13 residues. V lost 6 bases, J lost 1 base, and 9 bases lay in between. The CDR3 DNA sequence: TGTGCCAGCAGAGAGGAGCTTAACTATGGCTACACCTTC. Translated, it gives CASREELNYGYTF.

CDR3 in DNA: TGTGCCAGCAGCCGGACAGGGGACTCTGGAAACACCATATATTTT. Its protein is CASSRTGDSGNTIYF. The chain couples TRBV7-9 to TRBJ1-3; TRBD1 agrees at 9 bases. Germline V gives CDR1 SEHNR, CDR2 FQNEAQ (reference sequence). CDR3 length: 15 residues. V was pared by 5 bases and J by 0 bases, with 2 bases of the junction left unmatched.

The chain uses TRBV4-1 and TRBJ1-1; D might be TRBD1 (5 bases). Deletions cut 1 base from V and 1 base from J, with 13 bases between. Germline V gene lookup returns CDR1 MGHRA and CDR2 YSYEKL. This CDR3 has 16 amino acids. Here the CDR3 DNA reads TGCGCCAGCAGCCAAGGGTTGACAGTCTCGAACACTGAAGCTTTCTTT. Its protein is CASSQGLTVSNTEAFF.

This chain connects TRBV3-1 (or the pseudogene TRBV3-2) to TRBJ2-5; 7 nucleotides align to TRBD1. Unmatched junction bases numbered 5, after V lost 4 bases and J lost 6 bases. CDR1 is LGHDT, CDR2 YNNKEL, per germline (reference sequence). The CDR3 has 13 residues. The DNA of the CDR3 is TGTGCCAGCAGCCCGACAGGGACGAAGACCCAGTACTTC. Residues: CASSPTGTKTQYF.

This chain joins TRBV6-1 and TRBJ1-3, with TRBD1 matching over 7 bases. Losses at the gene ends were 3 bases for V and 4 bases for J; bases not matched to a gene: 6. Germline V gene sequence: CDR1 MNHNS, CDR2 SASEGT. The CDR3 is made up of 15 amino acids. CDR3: CASSEAPGQGNTIYF. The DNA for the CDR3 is TGTGCCAGCAGTGAGGCCCCGGGACAGGGAAACACCATATATTTT.

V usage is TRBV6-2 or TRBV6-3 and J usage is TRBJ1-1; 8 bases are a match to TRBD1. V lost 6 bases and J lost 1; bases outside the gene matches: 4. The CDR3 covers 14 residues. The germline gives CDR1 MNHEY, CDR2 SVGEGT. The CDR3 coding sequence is TGTGCCAGCAGCCATGGACAGGGGAACACTGAAGCTTTCTTT. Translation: CASSHGQGNTEAFF.

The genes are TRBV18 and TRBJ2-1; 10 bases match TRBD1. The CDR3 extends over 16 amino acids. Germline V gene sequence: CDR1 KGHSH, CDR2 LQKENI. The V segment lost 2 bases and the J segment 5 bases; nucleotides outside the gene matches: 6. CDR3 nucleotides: TGTGCCAGCTCACCAGACGGGACAGGGGTCGACAATGAGCAGTTCTTC. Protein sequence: CASSPDGTGVDNEQFF.

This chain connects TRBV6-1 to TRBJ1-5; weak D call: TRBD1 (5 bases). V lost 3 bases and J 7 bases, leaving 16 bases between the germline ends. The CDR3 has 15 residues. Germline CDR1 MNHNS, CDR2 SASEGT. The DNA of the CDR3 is TGTGCCAGCAGTGAGGGTGGGGCCCTGAGGCAGCCCCAGCATTTT. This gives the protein CASSEGGALRQPQHF.

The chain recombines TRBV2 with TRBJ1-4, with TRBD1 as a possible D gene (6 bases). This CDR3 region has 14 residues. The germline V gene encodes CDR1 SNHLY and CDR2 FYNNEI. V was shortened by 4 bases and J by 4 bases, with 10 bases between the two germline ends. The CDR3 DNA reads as TGTGCCAGCAGTGCCGGACAGTTTAATGAAAAACTGTTTTTT. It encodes CASSAGQFNEKLFF.

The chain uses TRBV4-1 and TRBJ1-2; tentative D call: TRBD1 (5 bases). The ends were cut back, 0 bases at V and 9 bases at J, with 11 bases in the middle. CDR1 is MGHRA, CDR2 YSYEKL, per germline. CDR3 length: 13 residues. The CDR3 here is CASSQEDKGRYTF. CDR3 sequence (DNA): TGCGCCAGCAGCCAAGAGGATAAGGGGCGCTACACCTTC.

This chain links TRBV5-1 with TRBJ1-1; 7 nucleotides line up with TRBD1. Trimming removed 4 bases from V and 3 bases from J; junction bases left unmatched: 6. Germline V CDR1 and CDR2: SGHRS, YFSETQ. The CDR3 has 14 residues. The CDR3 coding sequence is TGCGCCAGCAGCGGGACAGTCAGGGACACTGAAGCTTTCTTT. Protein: CASSGTVRDTEAFF.

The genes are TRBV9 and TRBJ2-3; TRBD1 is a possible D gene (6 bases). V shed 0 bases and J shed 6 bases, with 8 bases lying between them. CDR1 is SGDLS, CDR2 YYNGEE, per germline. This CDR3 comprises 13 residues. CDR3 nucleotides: TGTGCCAGCAGCGTAGGGCAGGGGGATACGCAGTATTTT. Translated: CASSVGQGDTQYF.

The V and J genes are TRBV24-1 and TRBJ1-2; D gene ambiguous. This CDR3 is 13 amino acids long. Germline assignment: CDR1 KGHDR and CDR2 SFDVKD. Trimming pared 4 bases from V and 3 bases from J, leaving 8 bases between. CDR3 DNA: TGTGCCACCAGTGACGCCCCGGACTATGGCTACACCTTC. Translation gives CATSDAPDYGYTF.

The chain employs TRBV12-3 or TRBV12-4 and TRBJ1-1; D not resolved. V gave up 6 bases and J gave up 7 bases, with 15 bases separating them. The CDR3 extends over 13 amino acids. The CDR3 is CASSRTRLSEAFF. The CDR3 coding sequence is TGTGCCAGCAGCCGAACCCGTCTTAGTGAAGCTTTCTTT.

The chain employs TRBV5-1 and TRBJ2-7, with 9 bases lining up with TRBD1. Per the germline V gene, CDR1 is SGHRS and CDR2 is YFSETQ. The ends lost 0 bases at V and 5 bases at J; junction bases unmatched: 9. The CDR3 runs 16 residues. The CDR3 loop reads CASSLVSGQGRNEQYF. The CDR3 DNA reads TGCGCCAGCAGCTTGGTATCCGGACAGGGGCGAAACGAGCAGTACTTC. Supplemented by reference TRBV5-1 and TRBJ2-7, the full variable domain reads KAGVTQTPRYLIKTRGQQVTLSCSPISGHRSVSWYQQTPGQGLQFLFEYFSETQRNKGNFPGRFSGRQFSNSRSEMNVSTLELGDSALYLCASSLVSGQGRNEQYFGPGTRLTVT.

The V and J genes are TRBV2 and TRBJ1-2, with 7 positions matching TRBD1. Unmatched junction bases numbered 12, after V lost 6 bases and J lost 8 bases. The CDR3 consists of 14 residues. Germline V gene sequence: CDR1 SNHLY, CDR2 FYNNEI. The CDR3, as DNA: TGTGCCAGCAGGGGGGCAGGGGGAATAGCGGGCTACACCTTC. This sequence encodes CASRGAGGIAGYTF.

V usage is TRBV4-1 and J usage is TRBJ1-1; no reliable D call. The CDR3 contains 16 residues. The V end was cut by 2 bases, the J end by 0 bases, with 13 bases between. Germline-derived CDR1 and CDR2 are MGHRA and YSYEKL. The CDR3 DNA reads TGCGCCAGCAGCCAAACCGCCAGAGGCATGAACACTGAAGCTTTCTTT. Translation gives CASSQTARGMNTEAFF.

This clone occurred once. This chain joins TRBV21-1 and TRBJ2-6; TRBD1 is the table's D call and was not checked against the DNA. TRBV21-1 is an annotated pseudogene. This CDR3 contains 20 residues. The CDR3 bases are TGTGCCAGCAGCAAAGGAAGGGTTATACAGGGACACTCTGGGGCCAACGTCCTGACTTTC. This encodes CASSKGRVIQGHSGANVLTF.

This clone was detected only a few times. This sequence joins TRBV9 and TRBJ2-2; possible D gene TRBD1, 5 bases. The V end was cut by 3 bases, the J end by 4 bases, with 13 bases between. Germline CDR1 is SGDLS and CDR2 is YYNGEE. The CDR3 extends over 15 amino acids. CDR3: CASSDPLGATGELFF. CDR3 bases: TGTGCCAGCAGCGACCCGCTAGGGGCCACCGGGGAGCTGTTTTTT.

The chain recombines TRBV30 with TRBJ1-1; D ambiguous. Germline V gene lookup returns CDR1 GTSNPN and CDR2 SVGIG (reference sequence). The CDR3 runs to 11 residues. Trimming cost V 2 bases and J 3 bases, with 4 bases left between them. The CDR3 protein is CAWSLYTEAFF. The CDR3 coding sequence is TGTGCCTGGAGTCTTTACACTGAAGCTTTCTTT. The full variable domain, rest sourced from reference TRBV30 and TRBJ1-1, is SQTIHQWPATLVQPVGSPLSLECTVEGTSNPNLYWYRQAAGRGLQLLFYSVGIGQISSEVPQNLSASRPQDRQFILSSKKLLLSDSGFYLCAWSLYTEAFFGQGTRLTVV.

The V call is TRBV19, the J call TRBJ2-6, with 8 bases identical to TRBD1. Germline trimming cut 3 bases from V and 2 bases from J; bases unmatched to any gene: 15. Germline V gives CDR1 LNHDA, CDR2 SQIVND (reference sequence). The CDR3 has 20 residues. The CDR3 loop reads CASSIGGTGLLVAGANVLTF. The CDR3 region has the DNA TGTGCCAGTAGTATCGGCGGGACAGGACTTTTGGTAGCTGGGGCCAACGTCCTGACTTTC.

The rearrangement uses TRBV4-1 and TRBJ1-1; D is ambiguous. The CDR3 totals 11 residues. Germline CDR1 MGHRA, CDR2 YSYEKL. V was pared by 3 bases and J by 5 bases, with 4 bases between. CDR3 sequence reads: CASSHATEAFF. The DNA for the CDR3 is TGCGCCAGCAGCCACGCGACTGAAGCTTTCTTT.